A selection of T cell receptor beta chains follows, all from one sample in a study of breast tumors, draining lymph nodes, adjacent tissues. Each CDR3 protein is one row after TCRdb ran MiXCR on the multiplex PCR reads. Here the sample spans around 150,000 distinct CDR3 sequences, over 25% being singletons. What was sequenced was axillary lymph node tissue. These receptor sequences come from a female donor with breast cancer. Some clones in this sample may be carry-over from other donors' samples. CDR3s include the opening cysteine and the closing phenylalanine or tryptophan. Fields, in order: CDR3 length, D gene, V gene, J gene, clone size, CDR3 protein, CDR3 DNA. The D gene is left open where the match is weak. Clone size is not always given. Where it is, it says once, few, many or a class for expanded clones.

>17|TRBD1|TRBV3-1|TRBJ2-1|few
CASSQDYGGQGFNEQFF
TGTGCCAGCAGCCAAGATTATGGGGGACAGGGGTTTAATGAGCAGTTCTTC
>15|TRBD2|TRBV20-1|TRBJ2-5|NA
CSASRLAGGSETQYF
TGCAGTGCTAGCAGACTAGCGGGGGGGTCAGAGACCCAGTACTTC
>12|NA|TRBV6-1|TRBJ2-3|NA
CASREDTDTQYF
TGTGCCAGCAGGGAGGACACAGATACGCAGTATTTT
>12|TRBD1|TRBV12-3/TRBV12-4|TRBJ2-5|NA
CASRFGTGAQYF
TGTGCCAGCAGGTTCGGGACAGGGGCCCAGTACTTC
>16|NA|TRBV5-1|TRBJ1-3|many
CASSPDTIYSGNTIYF
TGCGCCAGCAGCCCAGACACGATTTACTCTGGAAACACCATATATTTT
>13|NA|TRBV6-2/TRBV6-3|TRBJ1-2|many
CASTLTSNYGYTF
TGTGCCAGCACCTTAACATCTAACTATGGCTACACCTTC
>18|NA|TRBV18|TRBJ1-3|NA
CASSPRDTQRGAGNTIYF
TGTGCCAGCTCACCCCGGGACACCCAACGAGGCGCTGGAAACACCATATATTTT
>16|NA|TRBV7-3|TRBJ2-3|many
CASSQQGGGGLDTQYF
TGTGCCAGCAGCCAACAGGGGGGAGGGGGCTTAGATACGCAGTATTTT
>14|TRBD1|TRBV29-1|TRBJ2-1|NA
CSVWQGASYNEQFF
TGCAGCGTATGGCAGGGGGCGTCCTACAATGAGCAGTTCTTC
>15|TRBD1|TRBV10-3|TRBJ2-6|many
CAISEWTGGDNVLTF
TGTGCCATCAGTGAGTGGACAGGGGGTGACAACGTCCTGACTTTC
>14|NA|TRBV28|TRBJ1-1|NA
CASLRGPFSTEAFF
TGTGCCAGCCTTCGTGGGCCCTTTAGTACTGAAGCTTTCTTT
>14|TRBD1|TRBV5-1|TRBJ2-1|many
CASSPGQGFDEQFF
TGCGCCAGCAGCCCGGGACAGGGTTTCGATGAGCAGTTCTTC
>14|TRBD1|TRBV5-1|TRBJ1-4|NA
CASGFGQGGGKLFF
TGCGCCAGCGGCTTTGGTCAGGGGGGAGGTAAACTGTTTTTC
>21|NA|TRBV25-1|TRBJ1-6|NA
CASSFYICSARGDTVGSPLHF
NA
>16|TRBD2|TRBV24-1|TRBJ2-1|many
CATSLSGGLGVNEQFF
TGTGCCACATCGCTATCGGGGGGGCTCGGGGTCAATGAGCAGTTCTTC
>16|TRBD1|TRBV7-8|TRBJ1-3|many
CASSWGQGASGNTIYF
TGTGCCAGCAGCTGGGGACAGGGGGCTTCTGGAAACACCATATATTTT
>13|NA|TRBV10-3|TRBJ2-5|many
CAISEGLVETQYF
TGTGCCATCAGTGAGGGCCTCGTAGAGACCCAGTACTTC
>13|NA|TRBV30|TRBJ1-5|many
CAWSVGRNQPQHF
TGTGCCTGGAGTGTAGGACGCAATCAGCCCCAGCATTTT
>15|TRBD1|TRBV27|TRBJ1-6|NA
CASSLAGTGMSPLHF
TGTGCCAGCAGTCTAGCCGGGACAGGGATGTCACCCCTCCACTTT
>16|NA|TRBV6-5|TRBJ2-2|many
CASSYSRGVYGGELFF
TGTGCCAGCAGTTACTCCCGCGGGGTCTACGGCGGGGAGCTGTTTTTT
>16|NA|TRBV6-5|TRBJ1-4|many
CASSPSGLLWREKLFF
TGTGCCAGCAGTCCCTCGGGGCTCCTCTGGCGAGAAAAACTGTTTTTT
>16|TRBD1|TRBV6-5|TRBJ2-7|NA
CASSAPLGQGTYEQYF
TGTGCCAGCAGCGCTCCCCTAGGACAGGGAACCTACGAGCAGTACTTC
>13|TRBD2|TRBV27|TRBJ2-3|NA
CASSLAGVDTQYF
TGTGCCAGCAGTTTGGCGGGAGTGGATACGCAGTATTTT
>16|TRBD1|TRBV7-9|TRBJ2-5|NA
CAWSVGPGQGLETQYF
TGTGCCTGGAGTGTAGGCCCGGGACAGGGATTGGAGACCCAGTACTTC
>17|NA|TRBV24-1|TRBJ2-3|NA
CATSDRRTTSSTDTQYF
TGTGCCACCAGTGACCGCCGGACTACATCTAGCACAGATACGCAGTATTTT
>11|TRBD1|TRBV20-1|TRBJ2-7|NA
CSGRQGYEQYF
TGCAGTGGGAGACAGGGCTACGAGCAGTACTTC
>17|TRBD1|TRBV20-1|TRBJ2-5|many
CSARDPRGTGVQETQYF
TGCAGTGCTAGAGATCCCCGCGGGACAGGTGTTCAAGAGACCCAGTACTTC
>17|TRBD1|TRBV6-5|TRBJ1-6|many
CASSYKRPGQKNSPLHF
TGTGCCAGCAGTTACAAACGTCCGGGACAGAAAAATTCACCCCTCCACTTT
>13|TRBD1|TRBV30|TRBJ1-2|NA
CAWNPQGAGGYTF
TGTGCCTGGAACCCCCAGGGGGCGGGGGGCTACACCTTC
>14|NA|TRBV6-4|TRBJ1-1|few
CASSESDSNTEAFF
TGTGCCAGCAGTGAGTCAGATTCGAACACTGAAGCTTTCTTT
>13|NA|TRBV20-1|TRBJ2-7|NA
CSASPNVLYEQYF
TGCAGTGCTAGCCCGAACGTTCTCTACGAGCAGTACTTC
>14|NA|TRBV28|TRBJ2-2|NA
CASSPIGGAGELFF
TGTGCCAGCAGCCCGATAGGGGGGGCCGGGGAGCTGTTTTTT
>15|TRBD1|TRBV15|TRBJ2-3|NA
CATSKDRFRTDTQYF
TGTGCCACCAGCAAGGACAGGTTTCGCACAGATACGCAGTATTTT
>13|NA|TRBV7-6|TRBJ2-1|many
CASSSGLSNEQFF
TGTGCCAGCAGCTCCGGACTGTCCAATGAGCAGTTCTTC
>15|TRBD1|TRBV13|TRBJ1-4|many
CASSFSGTGGEKLFF
TGTGCCAGCAGCTTTTCCGGGACAGGGGGTGAAAAACTGTTTTTT
>14|NA|TRBV6-6|TRBJ1-6|once
CASSYDRSRTPLHF
TGTGCCAGCAGTTACGATAGGTCGCGGACACCCCTCCACTTT
>16|NA|TRBV7-2|TRBJ1-6|few
CASSLDGRSYNSPLHF
TGTGCCAGCAGCTTAGACGGACGCTCCTATAATTCACCCCTCCACTTT
>15|TRBD1|TRBV5-7|TRBJ1-1|few
CASSLGDRMNTEAFF
TGTGCCAGCAGCTTAGGGGACAGGATGAACACTGAAGCTTTCTTT
>15|TRBD1|TRBV5-5|TRBJ1-2|many
CASSLGRQGNYGYTF
TGTGCCAGCAGCTTGGGTCGACAGGGTAACTATGGCTACACCTTC
>13|NA|TRBV30|TRBJ2-7|many
CAWSEGFSYEQYF
TGTGCCTGGAGCGAGGGCTTCTCCTACGAGCAGTACTTC
>16|TRBD1|TRBV15|TRBJ2-7|many
CATSSLAGQGSYEQYF
TGTGCCACCAGCAGCCTTGCGGGACAGGGCTCCTACGAGCAGTACTTC
>12|NA|TRBV19|TRBJ1-4|many
CASISRHEKLFF
TGTGCCAGTATATCGCGCCATGAAAAACTGTTTTTT
>17|TRBD2|TRBV7-2|TRBJ2-2|many
CASSLEAAGGPDGELFF
TGTGCCAGCAGCTTAGAGGCGGCGGGGGGGCCGGACGGGGAGCTGTTTTTT
>11|NA|TRBV20-1|TRBJ1-4|NA
CSARGNEKLFF
TGCAGTGCTAGAGGAAATGAAAAACTGTTTTTT
>14|TRBD1|TRBV2|TRBJ1-5|NA
CASSGTGGDQPQHF
TGTGCCAGCAGCGGGACAGGGGGAGACCAGCCCCAGCATTTT
>15|NA|TRBV7-9|TRBJ1-6|many
CASSFRGVDNSPLHF
TGTGCCAGCAGCTTTAGGGGGGTGGATAATTCACCCCTCCACTTT
>16|NA|TRBV15|TRBJ1-6|many
CATGGAGSSYNSPLHF
TGTGCCACCGGCGGGGCAGGGAGCTCCTATAATTCACCCCTCCACTTT
>11|NA|TRBV20-1|TRBJ2-3|many
CSASTGDTQYF
TGCAGTGCTAGCACGGGGGATACGCAGTATTTT
>14|NA|TRBV5-6|TRBJ2-3|many
CASSRAGTTDTQYF
TGTGCCAGCAGCCGGGCAGGTACGACAGATACGCAGTATTTT
>16|NA|TRBV2|TRBJ1-6|many
CASSVGGVGSQSPLHF
TGTGCCAGCAGTGTAGGTGGTGTGGGCAGCCAGTCACCCCTCCACTTT
>16|NA|TRBV19|TRBJ2-6|many
CASRLRGGSGANVLTF
TGTGCCAGTAGACTTAGGGGGGGCTCTGGGGCCAACGTCCTGACTTTC
>14|TRBD1|TRBV15|TRBJ1-4|NA
CATSRDRGYEKLFF
TGTGCCACCAGCAGGGACAGGGGTTACGAAAAACTGTTTTTT
>16|TRBD1|TRBV6-1|TRBJ1-5|many
CASEWTPGQGNQPQHF
TGTGCCAGCGAGTGGACCCCGGGACAGGGTAATCAGCCCCAGCATTTT